These 21 T cell receptor beta chains share one sample of origin, sequenced in a study of blood T cell repertoires in COVID-19. The protocol was immunoSEQ multiplex PCR, while the TCRdb copy is restricted to in-frame clones and leaves out a portion. Of about 210,000 clones listed, almost 85% are singletons. Sequenced sample: peripheral blood. These receptor sequences come from a woman aged 50 to 60 with active or convalescent COVID-19.

This clone was detected only a few times. The chain carries TRBV21-1 and TRBJ1-5; TRBD1 was called by the table and not checked on the DNA. TRBV21-1 is labeled a pseudogene. The length of the CDR3 is 16 residues. DNA of the CDR3: TGTGCCAGCAGCAAAGTCGAAAGGACAGGGGGTCAGCCCCAGCATTTT. It specifies CASSKVERTGGQPQHF.

This CDR3 is CSVVGGTGNTIYF. For the CDR3, the DNA is TGCAGCGTCGTAGGGGGCACTGGAAACACCATATATTTT. The chain recombines TRBV29-1 with TRBJ1-3; 7 bases are shared with TRBD1. V dropped 6 bases and J dropped 2; count of bases not matched to a gene: 4. The length of the CDR3 is 13 residues. CDR1 is SQVTM, CDR2 ANQGSEA, per germline. The full variable domain, with the rest looked up from reference TRBV29-1 and TRBJ1-3, is SAVISQKPSRDICQRGTSLTIQCQVDSQVTMMFWYRQQPGQSLTLIATANQGSEATYESGFVIDKFPISRPNLTFSTLTVSNMSPEDSSIYLCSVVGGTGNTIYFGEGSWLTVV.

The J gene is TRBJ1-5, the V gene TRBV9; possible D gene TRBD1, 5 bases. This CDR3 is built from 15 residues. Germline-derived CDR1 and CDR2 are SGDLS and YYNGEE. Deletions cut 1 base from V and 3 bases from J, with 11 bases between. Written as DNA, the CDR3 is TGTGCCAGCAGCGTAAAAGGGGTGGTCAATCAGCCCCAGCATTTT. Its translation is CASSVKGVVNQPQHF. The complete variable domain, with remaining parts taken from reference TRBV9 and TRBJ1-5, reads DSGVTQTPKHLITATGQRVTLRCSPRSGDLSVYWYQQSLDQGLQFLIQYYNGEERAKGNILERFSAQQFPDLHSELNLSSLELGDSALYFCASSVKGVVNQPQHFGDGTRLSIL.

The rearrangement joins TRBV5-1 to TRBJ1-3; the D gene is possibly TRBD1 (5 bases). The CDR3 is made up of 17 amino acids. Per the germline V gene, CDR1 is SGHRS and CDR2 is YFSETQ. Trimming removed 1 base from V and 3 bases from J, with 17 bases in between. DNA of the CDR3: TGCGCCAGCAGCTTGAGGGCGGTAAGCGACAGTGGAAACACCATATATTTT. Protein product: CASSLRAVSDSGNTIYF.

This chain connects TRBV9 to TRBJ1-1; the D is unclear. CDR1 SGDLS and CDR2 YYNGEE come from the germline V gene. The CDR3 consists of 12 residues. V was pared by 3 bases and J by 0 bases, with 3 bases between. The CDR3 spells CASSAVNTEAFF. The DNA for the CDR3 is TGTGCCAGCAGCGCAGTGAACACTGAAGCTTTCTTT.

This clone was seen once. The V call is TRBV6-5, the J call TRBJ1-1; maybe TRBD1 (6 bases). CDR1 and CDR2 (germline): MNHEY, SVGAGI. The CDR3 extends over 14 amino acids. Trimming removed 6 bases from V and 1 base from J, with 12 bases in between. DNA for the CDR3: TGTGCCAGCAGCAGGGGCAGCAAGAACACTGAAGCTTTCTTT. Its translation: CASSRGSKNTEAFF.

This clone was detected only once. The J gene is TRBJ1-5, the V gene TRBV19, with D uncertain. The length of the CDR3 is 14 residues. Germline values: CDR1 LNHDA, CDR2 SQIVND (reference sequence). Trimming stripped 3 bases from V and 4 bases from J, with 10 bases between. The CDR3: CASSMAAVNQPQHF. For the CDR3, the DNA is TGTGCCAGTAGTATGGCGGCAGTGAATCAGCCCCAGCATTTT. The full variable domain, its missing parts supplied by reference TRBV19 and TRBJ1-5, is DGGITQSPKYLFRKEGQNVTLSCEQNLNHDAMYWYRQDPGQGLRLIYYSQIVNDFQKGDIAEGYSVSREKKESFPLTVTSAQKNPTAFYLCASSMAAVNQPQHFGDGTRLSIL.

The sample holds one count of this clone. The chain is built from TRBV18 and TRBJ1-1; D unclear. Germline loops: CDR1 KGHSH, CDR2 LQKENI. Trimming took off 3 bases at V and 1 base at J, with 12 bases between the two ends. The CDR3 runs to 15 residues. The DNA for the CDR3 is TGTGCCAGCTCACCGAAAGGCGGATCGAACACTGAAGCTTTCTTT. Its protein is CASSPKGGSNTEAFF.

This chain links TRBV30 with TRBJ2-7, with 8 bases identical to TRBD2. The trim removed 4 bases at V and 4 bases at J, leaving 6 bases unmatched. The germline V gene encodes CDR1 GTSNPN and CDR2 SVGIG (reference sequence). This CDR3 is built from 13 residues. CDR3 sequence (DNA): TGTGCCTGGAAGACTAGCGCCCTTTACGAGCAGTACTTC. Amino acid sequence: CAWKTSALYEQYF.

The chain joins TRBV28 to TRBJ1-3; D uncertain. CDR3 length: 16 amino acids. Trimming stripped 7 bases from V and 0 bases from J, with 16 bases between. Germline V gene sequence: CDR1 MDHEN, CDR2 SYDVKM. The CDR3: CASTPGGTVSGNTIYF. The DNA for the CDR3 is TGTGCCAGCACTCCGGGAGGCACGGTCTCTGGAAACACCATATATTTT.

This chain uses TRBV12-5 with TRBJ2-5, with D perhaps matching TRBD2 (6 bases). The germline gives CDR1 LGHNT, CDR2 FRNRAP. This CDR3 contains 13 residues. Trimming pared 5 bases from V and 2 bases from J, leaving 9 bases between. The CDR3 nucleotides read TGTGCTAGTGGTCCCCGGGGGCAAGAGACCCAGTACTTC. Its protein product is CASGPRGQETQYF.

This rearrangement joins TRBV6-5 to TRBJ2-1; TRBD2 aligns across 9 bases. With 10 bases clipped from V and 6 bases from J, the junction kept 13 bases outside the gene matches. The germline V gene has CDR1 MNHEY and CDR2 SVGAGI. The CDR3 is 15 amino acids. The DNA for the CDR3 is TGTGCCACCGTCGGGGGGGCTAGCGGGACCAATGAGCAGTTCTTC. Translating it yields CATVGGASGTNEQFF.

Here the CDR3 DNA reads TGTGCCAGCAGTGAAGCCTCCGCCGGGACAACCTACGAGCAGTACGTC. It yields the protein CASSEASAGTTYEQYV. The chain carries TRBV6-1 and TRBJ2-7; TRBD1 might be the D (6 bases). The CDR3 is made up of 16 amino acids. V was shortened by 0 bases and J by 2 bases, with 14 bases between the two germline ends. The germline V gene encodes CDR1 MNHNS and CDR2 SASEGT.

The J gene is TRBJ2-2, the V gene TRBV3-1 (or the pseudogene TRBV3-2), with TRBD1 matching 7 bases. This CDR3 spans 14 amino acids. The J segment lost 6 bases and the V segment lost 8 bases, leaving 9 bases of the junction unmatched. From germline, CDR1 is LGHDT and CDR2 YNNKEL (reference sequence). The CDR3 region has the DNA TGTGCCAGCTTGCCTAGGGGGCGCTCCGGGGAGCTGTTTTTT. Encoded protein: CASLPRGRSGELFF.

The genes are TRBV11-1 and TRBJ2-4, with D perhaps TRBD1 (6 bases). Germline lookup yields CDR1 SGHAT and CDR2 FQDESV (reference sequence). The length of the CDR3 is 15 residues. Trimming cost V 11 bases and J 3 bases, with 20 bases left between them. The CDR3 here is CAPRDDTGHKNIQYF. As DNA, the CDR3 is TGTGCCCCCCGAGATGATACAGGGCACAAAAACATTCAGTACTTC.

The V gene is TRBV5-1, the J gene TRBJ1-2, with unresolved D. V lost 1 base, J lost 0 bases, and 13 bases lay in between. This CDR3 is 16 amino acids long. Germline V lookup: CDR1 SGHRS, CDR2 YFSETQ. This CDR3 is CASSLYGDGSNYGYTF. As DNA, the CDR3 is TGCGCCAGCAGCTTGTACGGAGATGGCTCTAACTATGGCTACACCTTC.

This clone was observed a handful of times. The V call is TRBV30, the J call TRBJ1-2; weak D call: TRBD1 (5 bases). The V end lost 0 bases, the J end lost 4 bases, and 12 bases lay between the germline ends. Germline CDR1 reads GTSNPN; CDR2 reads SVGIG (reference sequence). This CDR3 has 14 amino acids. DNA for the CDR3: TGTGCCTGGAGTGTTTTAAGGGGCATCTATGGCTACACCTTC. Protein sequence: CAWSVLRGIYGYTF.

The chain is built from TRBV18 and TRBJ1-1; no clear D. CDR1 is KGHSH, CDR2 LQKENI, per germline. V lost 0 bases to trimming and J lost 3 bases, with 11 bases between them. The CDR3 is made up of 15 amino acids. The CDR3 bases are TGTGCCAGCTCACCACCGGCAGGTCGTGACACTGAAGCTTTCTTT. Translating gives CASSPPAGRDTEAFF.

CDR3 sequence: CSARAGAGGPSSYNEQFF. The CDR3 DNA is TGCAGTGCTCGTGCCGGAGCGGGGGGGCCGAGCTCCTACAATGAGCAGTTCTTC. The chain carries TRBV20-1 and TRBJ2-1; 10 nucleotides match TRBD2. V lost 5 bases and J lost 0; bases outside the gene matches: 13. CDR1 is DFQATT and CDR2 is SNEGSKA in the germline V gene (reference sequence). This CDR3 has 18 amino acids.

This sequence joins TRBV5-1 and TRBJ1-4; TRBD1 matches 9 bases. V lost 3 bases to trimming and J lost 8 bases; unmatched junction nucleotides: 5. The CDR3 is made up of 14 amino acids. Germline CDR1 and CDR2: SGHRS and YFSETQ. In DNA form, the CDR3 reads TGCGCCAGCAGCTCGGGACAGGGAGGAGAAAAACTGTTTTTT. Its protein product is CASSSGQGGEKLFF.

The rearrangement links TRBV7-6 to TRBJ2-1, with TRBD1 matching 8 bases. Trimming at V came to 5 bases and at J to 1 base, leaving 10 bases not matched to a gene. CDR3 size: 17 residues. Germline V gene data show CDR1 as SGHVS and CDR2 as FNYEAQ. The CDR3 coding sequence is TGTGCCAGCAGCATATACAGTCGACAGGGGTCCTACAATGAGCAGTTCTTC. Its protein product is CASSIYSRQGSYNEQFF.